The text below deals with one T cell receptor beta chain. Its antigen is not identified. The same CDR3 arises from other DNA sequences in this sample as well. The post-treatment osteosarcoma tumors were primary, local recurrence or metastasis specimens from poor-prognosis patients. This entry is derived from a study of the immune and genomic landscape of osteosarcoma. Looking at the study overall: The cohort was enriched for poor-risk osteosarcoma.

The CDR3 totals 13 residues. V shed 2 bases and J shed 4 bases, with 10 bases lying between them. Per the germline V gene, CDR1 is SGHDT and CDR2 is YYEEEE. The method was immunoSEQ multiplex PCR; TCRdb's version includes in-frame clones alone and lacks a portion of them. This table has some 680 clones, about 80% appearing once. Study observations and caveats: No matched normal tissue; external skin and blood data served as benchmarks. Productive clonality stayed low overall, though C3 exceeded C1.

The origin of this receptor is a boy aged 10-17 years with osteosarcoma. Sequencing input: metastatic tumor tissue from the lung. The gene calls are TRBV5-6 and TRBJ2-7; tentatively, D is TRBD1 (6 bases). In DNA, the CDR3 is TGTGCCAGCAGCTTAGGACAGTCATACGAGCAGTACTTC. It is translated as CASSLGQSYEQYF.